Listed here are 15 T cell receptor beta chains from one sample, sequenced in a study of human T cells and chemical hapten exposure. TCRdb ran MiXCR on the RACE reads and lists one entry per CDR3 protein. The table has tens of thousands of distinct CDR3 sequences, 10% seen once. Time point here: patch test 2, 6 weeks after DPC sensitization. Specified treatment: therapeutic diphenylcyclopropenone sensitization with weekly scalp DPC. The sample consisted of whole blood, taken in connection with sensitization to the hapten diphenylcyclopropenone (DPC). Receptors were obtained from a woman aged 45-60 years with alopecia areata. Some clones in this sample may be carry-over from other donors' samples.

This clonotype was counted at least ten times. V gene TRBV7-9 combines with J gene TRBJ2-7, with TRBD1 matching 9 bases. The CDR3 has 15 amino acids. J lost 0 bases, V lost 5 bases, and 5 bases had no gene match. The germline CDR1 and CDR2 sequences are SEHNR and FQNEAQ (reference sequence). As DNA, the CDR3 is TGTGCCAGCAGCGCCTTACAGGGGGCCTCCTACGAGCAGTACTTC. Translating it yields CASSALQGASYEQYF.

J is TRBJ2-7 and V is TRBV3-1; 8 bases are shared with TRBD2. V shed 5 bases, J shed 6 bases, and the junction held 3 bases outside the gene matches. The V gene's germline CDR1 is LGHDT and CDR2 YNNKEL (reference sequence). The CDR3 consists of 12 residues. The CDR3 reads CASSTTSGEQYF. CDR3 nucleotide sequence: TGTGCCAGCAGCACCACTAGCGGCGAGCAGTACTTC.

The chain combines TRBV11-2 with TRBJ2-2; 9 nucleotides match TRBD1. The germline CDR1 and CDR2 sequences are SGHAT and FQNNGV. Trimming took 6 bases from V and 1 from J; bases not matched to a gene: 9. The CDR3 is made up of 17 amino acids. This CDR3 is CASRSNRDRVNTGELFF. The CDR3 DNA sequence: TGTGCCAGCAGGTCAAACCGGGACAGGGTGAACACCGGGGAGCTGTTTTTT.

Ten or more counts support this clonotype. The chain is built from TRBV20-1 and TRBJ1-2; no clear D. Germline V gene lookup returns CDR1 DFQATT and CDR2 SNEGSKA (reference sequence). This CDR3 is built from 14 residues. Trimming removed 2 bases from V and 3 bases from J, with 13 bases in between. The CDR3 DNA reads TGCAGTGCTAGAACCCGTGGCAGAGACTATGGCTACACCTTC. This sequence encodes CSARTRGRDYGYTF.

This chain joins TRBV12-3 or TRBV12-4 and TRBJ1-2; 12 nucleotides align to TRBD1. The V segment lost 5 bases and the J segment 7 bases; nucleotides outside the gene matches: 8. The CDR3 is 15 residues long. Written as DNA, the CDR3 is TGTGCCAGCAGTCCCGGGACAGGGGGCTTCGGTGGCTACACCTTC. This encodes CASSPGTGGFGGYTF.

The V gene is TRBV5-1, the J gene TRBJ1-3; D uncertain. Germline CDR1 reads SGHRS; CDR2 reads YFSETQ. CDR3 length: 16 amino acids. Trimming took off 4 bases at V and 4 bases at J, with 18 bases between the two ends. The CDR3 sequence: CASSRDSWQNGNTIYF. The CDR3, as DNA: TGCGCCAGCAGCCGGGATTCGTGGCAAAACGGAAACACCATATATTTT.

Many counts were recorded for this clonotype. The chain joins TRBV6-5 to TRBJ2-1; D assignment may be TRBD1 or TRBD2 (7 bases each). The CDR3 loop spans 14 amino acids. Trimming shortened V by 6 bases and J by 4 bases, and 13 bases separated the two germline ends. The germline gives CDR1 MNHEY, CDR2 SVGAGI. The CDR3 DNA reads as TGTGCCAGCAGGGCAGGGGGGGATTACAATGAGCAGTTCTTC. Amino acids: CASRAGGDYNEQFF.

This clonotype was counted many times. This chain joins TRBV6-1 and TRBJ1-5, with D uncertain. This CDR3 spans 14 amino acids. V lost 6 bases and J 4 bases, leaving 13 bases between the germline ends. Germline assignment: CDR1 MNHNS and CDR2 SASEGT. As DNA, the CDR3 is TGTGCCAGCAGGGCTTTCTTGGCGAATCAGCCCCAGCATTTT. Translating gives CASRAFLANQPQHF.

This clonotype was recorded a few times. The gene calls are TRBV28 and TRBJ2-3; TRBD1 might be the D (5 bases). V dropped 6 bases and J dropped 0 bases, with 10 bases sitting between them. The CDR3 contains 14 residues. The germline V gene has CDR1 MDHEN and CDR2 SYDVKM. CDR3 in amino acids: CASSHRQSTDTQYF. CDR3 bases: TGTGCCAGCAGCCACAGACAGAGCACAGATACGCAGTATTTT.

This clonotype was counted many times. The chain combines TRBV20-1 with TRBJ1-1; D ambiguous. Between the trimmed V and J ends, which lost 0 bases and 6 bases, there was a span of 14 bases. The germline V gene has CDR1 DFQATT and CDR2 SNEGSKA (reference sequence). The CDR3 contains 14 residues. The CDR3 loop is CSARDQGKLPEAFF. In DNA, the CDR3 is TGCAGTGCTAGAGATCAAGGCAAACTGCCTGAAGCTTTCTTT.

The V gene is TRBV5-8, the J gene TRBJ2-1, with 11 positions matching TRBD2. With V trimmed by 3 bases and J by 6 bases, 11 bases remained unmatched. Germline V gene data show CDR1 as SGHTS and CDR2 as YDEGEE. The CDR3 loop spans 17 amino acids. The CDR3 region has the DNA TGTGCCAGCAGCTATAATATAGCGGGAGGGAACTTCAATGAGCAGTTCTTC. Its translation: CASSYNIAGGNFNEQFF.

The chain employs TRBV30 and TRBJ2-2; 7 nucleotides line up with TRBD1. There are 16 residues in the CDR3. Trimming cost V 0 bases and J 3 bases; bases outside gene matches: 7. Germline V gene lookup returns CDR1 GTSNPN and CDR2 SVGIG (reference sequence). The CDR3 region is CAWSVRGGWDTGELFF. Written as DNA, the CDR3 is TGTGCCTGGAGTGTCAGAGGGGGCTGGGACACCGGGGAGCTGTTTTTT.

This clonotype was recorded many times. This chain uses TRBV7-3 with TRBJ2-3; D perhaps matches TRBD1 (6 bases). The CDR3 length is 15 residues. CDR1 is SGHTA and CDR2 is FQGTGA in the germline V gene. V lost 0 bases, J lost 6 bases, and 13 bases lay in between. CDR3 amino acids: CASSLTLTGKDTQYF. The CDR3 coding sequence is TGTGCCAGCAGCTTAACGCTTACAGGGAAGGATACGCAGTATTTT.

Note on this clonotype: The junction shows a germline mismatch at one end, possibly a read error. The chain is built from TRBV11-1 and TRBJ1-4, with 7 nucleotides matching TRBD1. Per germline, CDR1 SGHAT and CDR2 FQDESV (reference sequence). There are 14 residues in the CDR3. In DNA form, the CDR3 reads TGTGCCAGCAGCCCGACAGGGAATGGCGAAAACCTGTTTTTT. Protein: CASSPTGNGENLFF.

The chain uses TRBV6-2 or TRBV6-3 and TRBJ2-1, with TRBD2 matching 10 bases. This CDR3 comprises 14 residues. The V gene's germline CDR1 is MNHEY and CDR2 SVGEGT. Germline trimming cut 7 bases from V and 6 bases from J; bases unmatched to any gene: 6. The DNA of the CDR3 is TGTGCCAGCACCCTAGCGGGGGCTCGCAATGAGCAGTTCTTC. Its protein is CASTLAGARNEQFF.